The 25 T cell receptor beta chains given below trace back to one sample, sequenced in a study of CD8 T cells in ankylosing spondylitis. MiXCR, applied by TCRdb to the 5' RACE reads, yields one record per CDR3 protein. Seen here are about 240,000 distinct CDR3 sequences, roughly a quarter observed once, and the top ten hold 0.5% to 0.75%. The sample comprised blood, either unsorted or a sorted T cell fraction (not recorded which). Receptor source: a male donor with ankylosing spondylitis or in good health (not recorded which).

This chain links TRBV5-5 with TRBJ2-3; 7 nucleotides match TRBD1. Germline V gene sequence: CDR1 SGHKS, CDR2 YYEKEE (reference sequence). The CDR3 contains 15 residues. Trimming removed 4 bases from V and 5 bases from J; junction bases left unmatched: 10. The CDR3 DNA is TGTGCCAGCAGCATCACAGGGGCGCCGGGAGATACGCAGTATTTT. Residues: CASSITGAPGDTQYF.

On this clonotype itself: A read error may be the cause here, since a much bigger clone is one base away. The CDR3 does not end in the conserved phenylalanine or tryptophan, so this is likely a read error. The rearrangement joins TRBV29-1 to TRBJ2-5; D possibly corresponds to TRBD2 (5 bases). CDR3 length: 13 residues. V lost 6 bases to trimming and J lost 2 bases, with 13 bases between them. The germline V gene encodes CDR1 SQVTM and CDR2 ANQGSEA. CDR3 sequence reads: CSVSFGGQETQYS. CDR3 nucleotides: TGCAGCGTCTCATTTGGAGGTCAAGAGACCCAGTACTCC.

The chain joins TRBV3-1 to TRBJ2-5; 7 bases match TRBD1. This CDR3 contains 16 residues. V lost 4 bases to trimming and J lost 0 bases; unmatched junction nucleotides: 8. Germline CDR1 reads LGHDT; CDR2 reads YNNKEL (reference sequence). CDR3: CASSLGTVLYQETQYF. The CDR3 DNA sequence: TGTGCCAGCAGCCTAGGGACAGTGCTGTACCAAGAGACCCAGTACTTC.

CDR3 loop: CASSPILGGTYTEAFF. In DNA, the CDR3 is TGTGCCAGCAGCCCCATCCTTGGGGGGACTTACACTGAAGCTTTCTTT. The chain recombines TRBV5-5 with TRBJ1-1, with a weak D call TRBD1 (5 bases). The germline gives CDR1 SGHKS, CDR2 YYEKEE (reference sequence). The CDR3 consists of 16 residues. Trimming cost V 4 bases and J 3 bases, with 19 bases left between them. Complete variable domain (other parts from reference TRBV5-5 and TRBJ1-1): DAGVTQSPTHLIKTRGQQVTLRCSPISGHKSVSWYQQVLGQGPQFIFQYYEKEERGRGNFPDRFSARQFPNYSSELNVNALLLGDSALYLCASSPILGGTYTEAFFGQGTRLTVV.

V gene TRBV30 combines with J gene TRBJ1-1, with a tentative D call TRBD1 (6 bases). Germline CDR1 and CDR2: GTSNPN and SVGIG (reference sequence). The CDR3 is 11 residues long. V was clipped by 8 bases and J by 11 bases, with 18 bases between them. The chain's CDR3 is CAGGAGETAFF. In DNA form, the CDR3 reads TGTGCCGGGGGGGCAGGGGAAACGGCTTTCTTT.

CDR3 in DNA: TGTGCCAGCAGATCCCCTCCGGGACTAGCGGGGGCCAGCTCATTGTACAATGAGCAGTTCTTC. This translates into CASRSPPGLAGASSLYNEQFF. This chain joins TRBV2 and TRBJ2-1; 14 positions agree with TRBD2. The J segment lost 4 bases and the V segment lost 6 bases, leaving 20 bases of the junction unmatched. Germline V gene sequence: CDR1 SNHLY, CDR2 FYNNEI. The CDR3 totals 21 residues.

Ten or more counts support this clonotype. The J gene is TRBJ2-7, the V gene TRBV7-9; 11 nucleotides line up with TRBD2. The germline gives CDR1 SEHNR, CDR2 FQNEAQ (reference sequence). The CDR3 is 15 residues long. With 4 bases clipped from V and 2 bases from J, the junction kept 4 bases outside the gene matches. The CDR3 nucleotides are TGTGCCAGCAGCTCCTTAGCGGGGGGGCCCTACGAGCAGTACTTC. It codes for CASSSLAGGPYEQYF.

In its sample, this clonotype was seen once. The chain combines TRBV5-4 with TRBJ2-7, with a possible D match to TRBD1 (6 bases). The germline CDR1 and CDR2 sequences are SGHNT and YYREEE (reference sequence). The CDR3 is made up of 13 amino acids. Trimming removed 4 bases at V and 3 bases at J, with 11 bases between. CDR3 sequence reads: CASSLDRYYEQYF. Written as DNA, the CDR3 is TGTGCCAGCAGCCTGGACAGATACTACGAGCAGTACTTC.

This clonotype has ten or more counts. The CDR3 DNA is TGTGCCAGCAGCTTATGGGGGCCAGAGACCCAGTACTTC. Amino acids: CASSLWGPETQYF. This chain uses TRBV7-2 with TRBJ2-5; a possible D gene is TRBD1 (6 bases). V lost 2 bases and J 4 bases, leaving 8 bases between the germline ends. Per germline, CDR1 SGHTA and CDR2 FQGNSA. The CDR3 length is 13 residues.

This clonotype has a count of ten or more. The rearrangement links TRBV3-1 to TRBJ2-5; possibly TRBD1 for D (5 bases). V lost 1 base to trimming and J lost 7 bases, with 10 bases between them. The CDR3 spans 13 residues. Per germline, CDR1 LGHDT and CDR2 YNNKEL (reference sequence). CDR3 DNA sequence: TGTGCCAGCAGCCAAGTGGCCCAGGGGACCCAGTACTTC. Its translation is CASSQVAQGTQYF.

This chain joins TRBV5-5 and TRBJ2-6; D ambiguous. The CDR3 length is 16 residues. V was shortened by 0 bases and J by 2 bases, with 9 bases between the two germline ends. CDR1 SGHKS and CDR2 YYEKEE come from the germline V gene (reference sequence). CDR3 protein: CASSLARIPGANVLTF. DNA for the CDR3: TGTGCCAGCAGCTTGGCTCGGATCCCTGGGGCCAACGTCCTGACTTTC.

This clonotype was observed many times. The V call is TRBV6-5, the J call TRBJ1-5, with D maybe TRBD1 (6 bases). Germline V gives CDR1 MNHEY, CDR2 SVGAGI. CDR3 length: 13 amino acids. V lost 4 bases, J lost 3 bases, and 7 bases lay in between. In nucleotides, the CDR3 is TGTGCCAGCAGTTGGACAGTCAATCAGCCCCAGCATTTT. This gives the protein CASSWTVNQPQHF.

This CDR3 reads CASSIGRNEQFF. CDR3 nucleotides: TGTGCCAGCTCAATAGGGCGCAATGAGCAGTTCTTC. The gene calls are TRBV18 and TRBJ2-1; D is unclear. Germline CDR1 KGHSH, CDR2 LQKENI. The CDR3 is made up of 12 amino acids. Trimming left V 5 bases short and J 6 bases short, with 8 bases between.

This clonotype was detected ten times or more. V is TRBV20-1 and J is TRBJ1-2; TRBD1 matches 7 bases. V was pared by 8 bases and J by 4 bases, with 10 bases of the junction left unmatched. This CDR3 is 13 amino acids long. In germline, CDR1 is DFQATT, CDR2 SNEGSKA (reference sequence). This chain's CDR3 is CSTTGDLGYGYTF. The DNA of the CDR3 is TGCAGTACCACAGGGGACCTCGGCTATGGCTACACCTTC.

Here the CDR3 reads CASSGGANTDTQYF. CDR3 nucleotides: TGTGCCAGCAGCGGGGGGGCAAACACAGATACGCAGTATTTT. V is TRBV7-8 and J is TRBJ2-3; D possibly corresponds to TRBD2 (7 bases). The V and J ends lost 5 bases and 2 bases respectively, with 11 bases between them. The CDR3 is 14 residues long. Germline CDR1 reads SGHVS; CDR2 reads FQNEAQ. The variable domain in full, completed from reference TRBV7-8 and TRBJ2-3, reads GAGVSQSPRYKVAKRGQDVALRCDPISGHVSLFWYQQALGQGPEFLTYFQNEAQLDKSGLPSDRFFAERPEGSVSTLKIQRTQQEDSAVYLCASSGGANTDTQYFGPGTRLTVL.

This clonotype came up a few times. The V and J genes are TRBV20-1 and TRBJ2-3, with 10 bases fitting TRBD2. Germline CDR1 and CDR2: DFQATT and SNEGSKA (reference sequence). V lost 5 bases and J lost 10; bases outside the gene matches: 12. The CDR3 is 14 amino acids. CDR3 protein: CSAVAGGPYVAQYF. The CDR3 region has the DNA TGCAGTGCTGTAGCGGGGGGCCCATACGTTGCGCAGTATTTT.

This clonotype was seen a single time. This could be a read error, since a much larger clone is one nucleotide away. The chain employs TRBV18 and TRBJ1-2, with unresolved D. Trimming took off 4 bases at V and 8 bases at J, with 11 bases between the two ends. This CDR3 contains 12 residues. In germline, CDR1 is KGHSH, CDR2 LQKENI. CDR3 in DNA: TGTGCCAGCTCACGCGACCCTATGGGCTACACCTTC. It translates to CASSRDPMGYTF.

This clonotype was detected only a few times. CDR3 loop: CATSRGSGTGESEQYF. The CDR3 nucleotides are TGTGCCACCAGCAGAGGTTCCGGGACAGGGGAAAGCGAGCAGTACTTC. The V and J genes are TRBV15 and TRBJ2-7; 10 bases agree with TRBD1. Germline-derived CDR1 and CDR2 are LNHNV and YYDKDF (reference sequence). The CDR3 runs 16 residues. Trimming at V came to 1 base and at J to 6 bases, leaving 9 bases not matched to a gene.

The CDR3 DNA reads as TGCAGTGCCCCGCAGCGGGGAGGTATCGATGAGCAGTTCTTC. Encoded protein: CSAPQRGGIDEQFF. This chain joins TRBV20-1 and TRBJ2-1; TRBD2 aligns across 7 bases. Trimming cost V 6 bases and J 8 bases; bases outside gene matches: 13. Per the germline V gene, CDR1 is DFQATT and CDR2 is SNEGSKA (reference sequence). The CDR3 length is 14 residues.

This rearrangement joins TRBV12-3 or TRBV12-4 to TRBJ2-1, with D unresolved. Trimming stripped 7 bases from V and 4 bases from J, with 17 bases between. CDR3 length equals 15 residues. CDR3 bases: TGTGCCAGCAACGAGCCAGGACGAACTTACAATGAGCAGTTCTTC. Translating gives CASNEPGRTYNEQFF.

The chain is built from TRBV4-1 and TRBJ2-5; 9 bases agree with TRBD2. Trimming took 0 bases from V and 9 from J; bases not matched to a gene: 11. The CDR3 covers 16 residues. Germline V gives CDR1 MGHRA, CDR2 YSYEKL. CDR3 amino acids: CASSQEAAGGSEAQYF. The DNA for the CDR3 is TGCGCCAGCAGCCAAGAGGCAGCGGGGGGATCCGAGGCCCAGTACTTC.

J is TRBJ2-7 and V is TRBV5-6, with D perhaps given as TRBD1 or TRBD2 (5 bases each). Trimming pared 9 bases from V and 6 bases from J, leaving 19 bases between. CDR3 size: 13 residues. Per the germline V gene, CDR1 is SGHDT and CDR2 is YYEEEE. The CDR3, as DNA: TGTGCCATGGGCCCGGGGCCCCTCTGCGAGCAGTACTTC. The encoded protein is CAMGPGPLCEQYF.

In this sample, this clonotype turned up many times. Written as DNA, the CDR3 is TGTGCCAGCAGTGTACGGGACAAAGCAACCGGGGAGCTGTTTTTT. Amino acids: CASSVRDKATGELFF. The rearrangement joins TRBV6-1 to TRBJ2-2; tentative D call: TRBD1 (6 bases). Germline CDR1 is MNHNS and CDR2 is SASEGT. Trimming took 4 bases from V and 5 from J, leaving 14 bases between them. This CDR3 has 15 residues.

This clonotype was counted at least ten times. J is TRBJ1-2 and V is TRBV20-1; a possible D gene is TRBD1 (6 bases). Trimming cost V 2 bases and J 1 base, with 20 bases left between them. The CDR3 is 17 amino acids. CDR1 is DFQATT and CDR2 is SNEGSKA in the germline V gene (reference sequence). The CDR3 here is CSARIGGRYPYNYGYTF. In DNA, the CDR3 is TGCAGTGCTAGAATAGGGGGACGGTACCCTTATAACTATGGCTACACCTTC.

This clonotype was seen many times. The chain joins TRBV29-1 to TRBJ1-4; weak D call: TRBD1 (5 bases). This CDR3 is 12 amino acids long. Germline values: CDR1 SQVTM, CDR2 ANQGSEA. V was trimmed by 5 bases and J by 6 bases, leaving 10 bases between them. The CDR3 nucleotides read TGCAGCGTTCCTTCGGGGGATGAAAAACTGTTTTTT. Amino acids: CSVPSGDEKLFF.